The rows below give T cell receptor beta chains drawn from one sample of a study of blood T cell repertoires in COVID-19. The method was immunoSEQ multiplex PCR; TCRdb's version includes in-frame clones alone and lacks a portion of them. This sample yields over 85,000 clones, of which roughly 85% are seen a single time; around 4% belongs to the top ten. The sample consisted of peripheral blood. These receptors all come from a man between 60 and 75 years old with acute or convalescent COVID-19. CDR3s leave out the opening cysteine and the closing phenylalanine or tryptophan.

>TRBJ2-1|TRBV30
AWSAPGLSSYNEQF
>TRBJ1-1|TRBV19
ASSIGGIGEAF
>TRBJ1-5|TRBV18
ASSPGQGNQPQH
>TRBJ2-4|TRBV7-9
ASSLYQAGENIQY
>TRBJ2-7|TRBV19
ASSSSTGGSYEQY
>TRBJ2-7|TRBV30
AWSELFKQY
>TRBJ1-6|TRBV30
AWSPQGNSPLH
>TRBJ2-5|TRBV19
ASSIRATSPGQTQY
>TRBJ2-7|TRBV3-1/TRBV3-2
ASSQDGTSGIREQY
>TRBJ1-6|TRBV13
ASSFRGEVYYNSPLH
>TRBJ2-7|TRBV6-2/TRBV6-3
ASRPSGTYEQY
>TRBJ1-5|TRBV29-1
SVGAGANQPQH
>TRBJ2-3|TRBV18
ASSPLAGDTDTQY
>TRBJ1-1|TRBV6-2/TRBV6-3
ASSYAPGQPRRTEAF
>TRBJ2-7|TRBV5-1
ASSLDGRGLEQY
>TRBJ2-7|TRBV2
ASTPRGHSYEQY
>TRBJ2-1|TRBV4-1
ASSQVAGTSTNEQF
>TRBJ2-1|TRBV19
ASSSNLPGLAGDEQF
>TRBJ2-1|TRBV5-1
ASSLSLVHEQF
>TRBJ2-1|TRBV3-1/TRBV3-2
ASSQASKNEQF
>TRBJ2-1|TRBV19
ASSINGVAVYNEQF
>TRBJ2-1|TRBV27
ASSLDSQGFNEQF
>TRBJ1-3|TRBV15
ATSRNSGYGNTIY
>TRBJ2-7|TRBV27
ASSLFGTSGYEQY
>TRBJ2-7|TRBV24-1
ATSDFSAGYTYEQY
>TRBJ2-3|TRBV10-1
ASSAWTGSTDTQY
>TRBJ2-1|TRBV29-1
SVRTLGLAGAEQF
>TRBJ1-6|TRBV6-5
ASSYDRDYNSPLH
>TRBJ1-4|TRBV18
ASSPEGRRGEKLF
>TRBJ2-3|TRBV19
ASMERGPSTDTQY
>TRBJ1-6|TRBV3-1/TRBV3-2
ASRAARGSPLH
>TRBJ2-1|TRBV5-4
ASSPFSSYNEQF
>TRBJ2-5|TRBV5-6
ASSLELAGETQY
>TRBJ1-5|TRBV7-9
ASSPRDRLSFNSNQPQH
>TRBJ2-2|TRBV4-3
ASSQDRGIGELF
>TRBJ2-7|TRBV4-1
ASSQAWRTGVDEQY
>TRBJ2-5|TRBV5-1
ASSLAGVETQY
>TRBJ1-5|TRBV15
ATSSTRDSNQPQH
>TRBJ1-2|TRBV6-5
ASRPTGGVYGYT
>TRBJ2-5|TRBV7-6
ASSPSHARGPETQY
>TRBJ1-5|TRBV18
ASSSTREGNQPQH
>TRBJ1-1|TRBV18
ASSLTTGTTEAF
>TRBJ2-2|TRBV19
ASSTTGVGGGELF
>TRBJ1-1|TRBV12-3/TRBV12-4
ASSRGTTEAF